Presented here are 22 T cell receptor beta chains from one specimen sequenced in a study of cytomegalovirus exposure and HLA in healthy donors. Primers for the PCR totalled 60 Vbeta and 13 Jbeta. Assay: immunoSEQ multiplex PCR; the TCRdb copy retains only in-frame clones and omits some. The sample comprises under 200,000 clones, roughly 12% of which are singletons, and approximately 8.3% rests with the top ten. Input material: PBMCs. The source is a man in his fifties in good health and CMV-seropositive.

V and J are TRBV11-3 and TRBJ2-2; 7 bases are a match to TRBD1. This CDR3 contains 15 residues. Germline V lookup: CDR1 SGHNT, CDR2 YENEEA. After removal of 7 bases from V and 1 base from J, the junction contained 6 bases not matched to a gene. The CDR3 DNA reads TGTGCCAGCAACCCGACAGGGAAGAACACCGGGGAGCTGTTTTTT. Its translation: CASNPTGKNTGELFF.

The V gene is TRBV4-1, the J gene TRBJ2-1, with TRBD1 matching 7 bases. Losses at the gene ends were 3 bases for V and 7 bases for J; bases not matched to a gene: 9. The CDR3 has 15 residues. The germline V gene has CDR1 MGHRA and CDR2 YSYEKL. CDR3: CASSHRGQVPNEQFF. DNA for the CDR3: TGCGCCAGCAGCCACCGAGGACAGGTACCTAATGAGCAGTTCTTC.

This clone came up a few times. CDR3 in DNA: TGTGCCTGGAGTCCGGGACAGGGGGGATCATATAGCAATCAGCCCCAGCATTTT. Its translation is CAWSPGQGGSYSNQPQHF. This sequence joins TRBV30 and TRBJ1-5, with 11 bases identical to TRBD1. Germline loops: CDR1 GTSNPN, CDR2 SVGIG (reference sequence). V trimming: 2 bases; J trimming: 0 bases; junction bases outside the gene matches: 9. The length of the CDR3 is 18 residues.

The chain combines TRBV7-2 with TRBJ2-1; D possibly corresponds to TRBD2 (7 bases). This CDR3 contains 16 residues. The germline gives CDR1 SGHTA, CDR2 FQGNSA. V was cut by 3 bases and J by 0 bases, with 12 bases left in between. The CDR3 loop is CASSFEGGVSYNEQFF. CDR3 DNA: TGTGCCAGCAGCTTCGAAGGGGGGGTCTCCTACAATGAGCAGTTCTTC.

CDR3 DNA: TGCGCCAGCAGCTTGGATACCCGGGCCGGGGAGCTGTTTTTT. As protein: CASSLDTRAGELFF. The genes are TRBV5-1 and TRBJ2-2; D is undetermined. V was cut by 0 bases and J by 6 bases, with 9 bases left in between. The CDR3 is 14 residues long. From germline, CDR1 is SGHRS and CDR2 YFSETQ.

This clone was detected only a few times. The chain combines TRBV9 with TRBJ1-1; weak D call: TRBD1 (5 bases). The V gene lost 0 bases and the J gene lost 3 bases, with 6 bases spanning the gap. The germline V gene has CDR1 SGDLS and CDR2 YYNGEE. The CDR3 length is 13 residues. Here the CDR3 reads CASSVAGHTEAFF. CDR3 coding DNA: TGTGCCAGCAGCGTAGCAGGGCACACTGAAGCTTTCTTT.

The chain couples TRBV5-8 to TRBJ1-2; D may be TRBD1 (5 bases). Germline V lookup: CDR1 SGHTS, CDR2 YDEGEE. The CDR3 is made up of 15 amino acids. V was cut by 2 bases and J by 4 bases, with 15 bases left in between. The chain's CDR3 is CASSLLRQGGYGYTF. The CDR3, as DNA: TGTGCCAGCAGCTTATTGCGGCAGGGAGGCTATGGCTACACCTTC.

V gene TRBV27 combines with J gene TRBJ2-3, with TRBD1 identical over 8 bases. J gave up 8 bases and V 5 bases, and 9 bases lay outside the gene matches. CDR3 length: 14 amino acids. Germline CDR1 and CDR2: MNHEY and SMNVEV (reference sequence). This CDR3 reads CASSRDRRRGTQYF. CDR3 coding DNA: TGTGCCAGCAGTCGGGACAGGCGGCGGGGTACGCAGTATTTT.

This chain links TRBV5-6 with TRBJ2-3; D remains ambiguous. Germline V gene lookup returns CDR1 SGHDT and CDR2 YYEEEE. The V and J ends lost 3 bases and 0 bases respectively, with 11 bases between them. The CDR3 spans 15 residues. CDR3 region: CASSSTRASTDTQYF. DNA for the CDR3: TGTGCCAGCAGCTCCACTCGTGCTAGCACAGATACGCAGTATTTT.

This clone was detected a few times. The CDR3 nucleotides are TGTGCCAGCAGCAACGGGTCGCCTTCCGGGACAGGGTTCTCCTACGAGCAGTACGTC. Encoded protein: CASSNGSPSGTGFSYEQYV. The chain joins TRBV2 to TRBJ2-7, with 9 bases lining up with TRBD1. CDR3 size: 19 residues. Germline CDR1 and CDR2: SNHLY and FYNNEI. V shed 6 bases and J 0 bases; nucleotides not matched to a gene: 18.

This clone came up a few times. This chain connects TRBV9 to TRBJ2-2; 13 nucleotides agree with TRBD2. V shed 1 base, J shed 7 bases, and the junction held 4 bases outside the gene matches. The CDR3 loop spans 16 amino acids. Germline values: CDR1 SGDLS, CDR2 YYNGEE. CDR3 nucleotide sequence: TGTGCCAGCAGCGTAAGGACTAGCGGGGGTAGCGGGGAGCTGTTTTTT. The encoded protein is CASSVRTSGGSGELFF.

This clone was detected only a few times. The chain uses TRBV7-8 and TRBJ1-1; no firm D call. This CDR3 is built from 13 residues. Germline V gene data show CDR1 as SGHVS and CDR2 as FQNEAQ. Trimming left V 1 base short and J 5 bases short, with 8 bases between. This CDR3 reads CASSLDRETEAFF. In DNA, the CDR3 is TGTGCCAGCAGCTTAGATAGGGAGACTGAAGCTTTCTTT.

This chain connects TRBV19 to TRBJ2-5; D perhaps matches TRBD2 (5 bases). The CDR3 runs 14 residues. Trimming removed 0 bases from V and 4 bases from J, with 9 bases in between. Germline lookup yields CDR1 LNHDA and CDR2 SQIVND (reference sequence). CDR3 in DNA: TGTGCCAGTAGTATAGATGGTGGGAGAGAGACCCAGTACTTC. It encodes CASSIDGGRETQYF.

There are a few counts of this clone. V and J are TRBV30 and TRBJ2-3; TRBD2 agrees at 12 bases. CDR1 and CDR2 from the germline V gene are GTSNPN and SVGIG (reference sequence). V gave up 5 bases and J gave up 1 base; unmatched junction bases: 4. The CDR3 runs 15 residues. CDR3 region: CAWARLAGGTDTQYF. In DNA form, the CDR3 reads TGTGCCTGGGCCCGACTAGCGGGGGGCACAGATACGCAGTATTTT.

The chain uses TRBV9 and TRBJ1-2; no definite D call. The germline gives CDR1 SGDLS, CDR2 YYNGEE. The CDR3 length is 15 residues. V was shortened by 0 bases and J by 4 bases, with 13 bases between the two germline ends. The CDR3 reads CASSVAWATGYGYTF. CDR3 nucleotides: TGTGCCAGCAGCGTAGCTTGGGCGACCGGCTATGGCTACACCTTC.

This clone was counted between two and nine times. CDR3 amino acids: CASNRPADRGGTEAFF. Here the CDR3 DNA reads TGTGCCAGCAACCGTCCTGCTGACAGGGGGGGCACTGAAGCTTTCTTT. This chain uses TRBV5-6 with TRBJ1-1, with TRBD1 matching over 9 bases. Per germline, CDR1 SGHDT and CDR2 YYEEEE. This CDR3 spans 16 amino acids. Germline trimming cut 6 bases from V and 4 bases from J; bases unmatched to any gene: 13.

A few counts support this clone. The chain recombines TRBV5-8 with TRBJ2-3; TRBD2 matches at 8 bases. V shed 4 bases, J shed 2 bases, and the junction held 12 bases outside the gene matches. CDR3 size: 17 residues. CDR1 SGHTS and CDR2 YDEGEE come from the germline V gene. For the CDR3, the DNA is TGTGCCAGCAGCCTCCTCCGAGCGGGGGACCCCACAGATACGCAGTATTTT. Encoded protein: CASSLLRAGDPTDTQYF. The full variable domain, with the rest looked up from reference TRBV5-8 and TRBJ2-3, is EAGVTQSPTHLIKTRGQQATLRCSPISGHTSVYWYQQALGLGLQFLLWYDEGEERNRGNFPPRFSGRQFPNYSSELNVNALELEDSALYLCASSLLRAGDPTDTQYFGPGTRLTVL.

The sample holds a few counts of this clone. This sequence joins TRBV11-3 and TRBJ1-6; TRBD1 matches 7 bases. The CDR3 consists of 13 residues. Per the germline V gene, CDR1 is SGHNT and CDR2 is YENEEA. V was pared by 5 bases and J by 5 bases, with 0 bases of the junction left unmatched. The CDR3 DNA sequence: TGTGCCAGCAGCCAGGGGGATAATTCACCCCTCCACTTT. Translating it yields CASSQGDNSPLHF.

V gene TRBV5-5 combines with J gene TRBJ1-1; a possible D gene is TRBD1 (5 bases). The V end was cut by 0 bases, the J end by 4 bases, with 19 bases between. The CDR3 covers 17 residues. Germline V gives CDR1 SGHKS, CDR2 YYEKEE (reference sequence). CDR3 sequence (DNA): TGTGCCAGCAGCTTGGGGCAGGGTGGGCATGGTTTCACTGAAGCTTTCTTT. Amino acids: CASSLGQGGHGFTEAFF.

This clone was seen a handful of times. The gene calls are TRBV9 and TRBJ2-3; 7 bases match TRBD1. Germline-derived CDR1 and CDR2 are SGDLS and YYNGEE. The CDR3 runs 16 residues. V lost 0 bases to trimming and J lost 1 base; unmatched junction nucleotides: 5. CDR3 nucleotides: TGTGCCAGCAGCGTAGAGGCAGGGGGTGGCACAGATACGCAGTATTTT. Translating it yields CASSVEAGGGTDTQYF.

In this sample, this clone turned up a few times. This sequence joins TRBV6-5 and TRBJ2-7; unclear D gene. The germline gives CDR1 MNHEY, CDR2 SVGAGI. CDR3 size: 12 residues. V was pared by 6 bases and J by 1 base, with 7 bases between. The CDR3: CASRGQSYEQYF. The CDR3 DNA reads as TGTGCCAGCAGGGGCCAATCCTACGAGCAGTACTTC.

The chain recombines TRBV11-2 with TRBJ2-2, with D maybe TRBD2 (7 bases). Germline CDR1 SGHAT, CDR2 FQNNGV. Trimming shortened V by 6 bases and J by 3 bases, and 20 bases separated the two germline ends. CDR3 length equals 17 residues. CDR3 protein: CASRLRGGDTYTGELFF. CDR3 DNA: TGTGCCAGCAGACTAAGAGGGGGGGACACTTACACCGGGGAGCTGTTTTTT.